These 2 T cell receptor beta chains originate from one sample sequenced in a study of blood T cells in healthy people across ages. A second PCR of about 7 to 12 cycles used a sample-barcoded 5' primer and a J-beta primer mix. Via MiXCR, TCRdb re-called the 5' RACE reads, giving one row per CDR3 protein. The sample has 1.4 million or so distinct CDR3 sequences, approximately 43% seen once. The sample comprised blood. All receptors come from a woman aged 18 to 35 in good health.

In its sample, this clonotype was seen a few times. The V and J genes are TRBV29-1 and TRBJ2-7, with D perhaps TRBD2 (6 bases). The V gene lost 6 bases and the J gene lost 4 bases, with 16 bases spanning the gap. The CDR3 contains 13 residues. Per the germline V gene, CDR1 is SQVTM and CDR2 is ANQGSEA. The CDR3 nucleotides are TGCAGCGTCTCGGGACTTGGCCCTTACGAGCAGTACTTC. Amino acid sequence: CSVSGLGPYEQYF.

The CDR3 is CASKPGARRTEAFF. The DNA for the CDR3 is TGTGCCAGCAAGCCAGGGGCGAGAAGGACTGAAGCTTTCTTT. V gene TRBV7-2 combines with J gene TRBJ1-1; a possible D gene is TRBD1 (6 bases). The CDR3 sequence is 14 residues long. Between the trimmed V and J ends, which lost 7 bases and 5 bases, there was a span of 17 bases. Germline V gene sequence: CDR1 SGHTA, CDR2 FQGNSA.